The entry below gives a single TCR beta chain sequence along with its context. Its antigen remains unknown. Losses at the gene ends were 2 bases for V and 5 bases for J; bases not matched to a gene: 10. This CDR3 has 16 residues. Germline V gives CDR1 SEHNR, CDR2 FQNEAQ (reference sequence). Prepared libraries of TCR beta cDNA carried unique molecular identifiers. The source material, about 0.9 to 10 million T cells, gave rise to approximately 520,000 cDNA molecules. Via MiXCR, TCRdb re-called the PCR reads, giving one row per CDR3 protein. The sample holds approximately 460,000 distinct CDR3 sequences, around 40% seen once. The sample is drawn from a study of post-analysis software for immune sequencing data. In the study overall: Included courses were relapsing-remitting and secondary progressive multiple sclerosis; progressive-relapsing multiple sclerosis was also included.

Study-level results: Multiple sclerosis was associated with a significant reduction in normalized Chao1 diversity relative to controls. Those samples that were prepared in the same batch co-clustered strongly by F measure. TRBV5-6, TRBV5-1 and TRBV20-1 belonged to a set of roughly five TRBV segments that were more frequent in patients than controls.

Source material: blood. The sequence came from a girl under 18 with multiple sclerosis. The gene calls are TRBV7-9 and TRBJ2-3, with TRBD2 identical over 7 bases. The CDR3 bases are TGTGCCAGCAGCTTAAGTACTAGCGAGGAAAAAGATACGCAGTATTTT. It translates to CASSLSTSEEKDTQYF.